Below, one T cell receptor (beta chain) is given with its context. The target antigen is unknown. This CDR3 spans 16 amino acids. V lost 0 bases to trimming and J lost 1 base; unmatched junction nucleotides: 6. Germline V gives CDR1 LGHNA, CDR2 YNFKEQ. The data derive from a study of radiation and T cells in renal cell carcinoma. The sample's time point: baseline pretreatment blood. The treatment is: 15 Gy SBRT to primary tumor, nephrectomy 4 weeks later. Serial blood draws occurred at baseline and 2 and 4 weeks post-SBRT. This renal cell carcinoma was of the clear cell type. Repertoires were generated with immunoSEQ multiplex PCR, while TCRdb's copy carries only in-frame clones and drops some. The sample has 110,000 to 150,000 clones, roughly 83% seen once. General study points: From baseline, blood top tumor clonotypes peaked at 2 weeks post-radiation.

The TCR sequence derives from a woman aged 45-65 years with renal cell carcinoma. The sequencing here drew on blood, taken from a patient whose treatment included radiotherapy and nephrectomy. This sequence joins TRBV4-2 and TRBJ2-7; 7 bases match TRBD1. The CDR3 DNA follows: TGTGCCAGCAGCCAAGATCGGACAGGTGTATCCTACGAGCAGTACTTC. It translates to CASSQDRTGVSYEQYF.